A single sample gave rise to the 31 T cell receptor beta chains below, sequenced in a study of cytomegalovirus exposure and HLA in healthy donors. 13 Jbeta primers and 60 Vbeta primers were used for the PCR. Sequencing used immunoSEQ multiplex PCR; TCRdb keeps in-frame clones, though not all of them. The data contain some 140,000 clones, about three quarters of them seen just once; the ten biggest clones take up less than 1.5%. Input material: PBMCs. These receptors were obtained from a male donor in good health and CMV-seropositive.

The chain employs TRBV7-9 and TRBJ2-1, with D maybe TRBD1 (6 bases). CDR3 length equals 14 residues. Per germline, CDR1 SEHNR and CDR2 FQNEAQ (reference sequence). Trimming pared 2 bases from V and 10 bases from J, leaving 15 bases between. For the CDR3, the DNA is TGTGCCAGCAGCTTAATCGGGACATTCGAGGAGCAGTTCTTC. Protein: CASSLIGTFEEQFF.

This CDR3 reads CASSSGQGRNLDSPLHF. DNA for the CDR3: TGCGCCAGCAGCTCGGGACAGGGCCGTAATTTGGATTCACCCCTCCACTTT. The gene calls are TRBV5-1 and TRBJ1-6; 9 bases agree with TRBD1. Germline trimming cut 3 bases from V and 8 bases from J; bases unmatched to any gene: 12. Germline V gives CDR1 SGHRS, CDR2 YFSETQ. The CDR3 runs to 17 residues.

This chain uses TRBV11-2 with TRBJ2-2, with TRBD2 identical over 10 bases. Germline-derived CDR1 and CDR2 are SGHAT and FQNNGV. After removal of 3 bases from V and 5 bases from J, the junction contained 9 bases not matched to a gene. This CDR3 comprises 17 residues. CDR3 coding DNA: TGTGCCAGCAGCTTCTCCCAGCGGGGGGGCTTTACCGGGGAGCTGTTTTTT. Encoded protein: CASSFSQRGGFTGELFF.

The J gene is TRBJ2-2, the V gene TRBV30; 10 bases align to TRBD2. The V segment lost 3 bases and the J segment 0 bases; nucleotides outside the gene matches: 4. The CDR3 consists of 16 residues. Germline CDR1 is GTSNPN and CDR2 is SVGIG (reference sequence). Here the CDR3 reads CAWRGLAGANTGELFF. The CDR3 DNA sequence: TGTGCCTGGAGAGGGCTAGCGGGAGCGAACACCGGGGAGCTGTTTTTT. The full variable domain, rest sourced from reference TRBV30 and TRBJ2-2, is SQTIHQWPATLVQPVGSPLSLECTVEGTSNPNLYWYRQAAGRGLQLLFYSVGIGQISSEVPQNLSASRPQDRQFILSSKKLLLSDSGFYLCAWRGLAGANTGELFFGEGSRLTVL.

V usage is TRBV7-9 and J usage is TRBJ1-4; D is uncertain. V lost 5 bases, J lost 8 bases, and 18 bases lay in between. CDR1 and CDR2 from the germline V gene are SEHNR and FQNEAQ (reference sequence). The CDR3 is 15 residues long. The CDR3 nucleotides are TGTGCCAGCAGCCTAACACCTATACACGGGGAAAAACTGTTTTTT. It is translated as CASSLTPIHGEKLFF.

This rearrangement joins TRBV4-1 to TRBJ2-1; 8 nucleotides match TRBD2. The CDR3 has 20 residues. Germline CDR1 MGHRA, CDR2 YSYEKL. V was clipped by 0 bases and J by 10 bases; unmatched bases: 23. CDR3 DNA: TGCGCCAGCAGCCAAGAGGAGGGCGGGGGGCCCCATACAAAAATCATCGAGCAGTTCTTC. Amino acid sequence: CASSQEEGGGPHTKIIEQFF.

This clone has more than one count but fewer than ten. The chain carries TRBV11-1 and TRBJ1-1; D perhaps matches TRBD1 (6 bases). CDR1 and CDR2 from the germline V gene are SGHAT and FQDESV (reference sequence). The V gene lost 3 bases and the J gene lost 4 bases, with 12 bases spanning the gap. The CDR3 covers 14 residues. CDR3 DNA: TGTGCCAGCAGCTTCATTCAGGGGAGCACTGAAGCTTTCTTT. Its protein is CASSFIQGSTEAFF.

The J gene is TRBJ2-7, the V gene TRBV7-9; 9 bases map to TRBD1. The CDR3 consists of 16 residues. Germline CDR1 SEHNR, CDR2 FQNEAQ (reference sequence). The J segment lost 4 bases and the V segment lost 2 bases, leaving 9 bases of the junction unmatched. CDR3 amino acids: CASSLRADRGRYEQYF. CDR3 bases: TGTGCCAGCAGCTTACGGGCGGACAGGGGACGGTACGAGCAGTACTTC.

A single count supports this clone. The CDR3 DNA sequence: TGTGCCAGCTCGACAAGGACTAGCGGGAGTGGCGGGGAGCTGTTTTTT. This codes for CASSTRTSGSGGELFF. The V call is TRBV2, the J call TRBJ2-2; 13 bases align to TRBD2. Germline trimming cut 8 bases from V and 7 bases from J; bases unmatched to any gene: 10. The CDR3 is made up of 16 amino acids. Per germline, CDR1 SNHLY and CDR2 FYNNEI.

This clone has more than one count but fewer than ten. The chain couples TRBV10-3 to TRBJ1-1; D is possibly TRBD1 (5 bases). V lost 6 bases to trimming and J lost 4 bases, with 18 bases between them. Germline CDR1 ENHRY, CDR2 SYGVKD. The CDR3 sequence is 15 residues long. The CDR3 DNA follows: TGTGCCATCAGGGGGCCGGACCAAGCGTCCACTGAAGCTTTCTTT. This encodes CAIRGPDQASTEAFF.

As concerns this clone: One end of the junction varies from germline; a read error may be responsible. The chain links TRBV7-9 to TRBJ2-1; D is undetermined. Germline CDR1 is SEHNR and CDR2 is FQNEAQ (reference sequence). The CDR3 contains 12 residues. The CDR3 protein is CSSSFSGNEQFF. The CDR3 DNA reads TGTTCCAGCAGCTTTTCGGGTAATGAGCAGTTCTTC.

This clone was seen a single time. The rearrangement links TRBV6-6 to TRBJ1-5; D perhaps matches TRBD1 (5 bases). The CDR3 length is 14 residues. Per the germline V gene, CDR1 is MNHNY and CDR2 is SVGAGI (reference sequence). Trimming left V 7 bases short and J 4 bases short, with 14 bases between. The CDR3 sequence is CASKPPTVNQPQHF. The CDR3 DNA is TGTGCCAGCAAACCTCCGACAGTTAATCAGCCCCAGCATTTT.

Written as DNA, the CDR3 is TGCGCCAGCAGCTTCGTTCCGGGACTTCAACAAGAGACCCAGTACTTC. This translates into CASSFVPGLQQETQYF. The chain is built from TRBV5-1 and TRBJ2-5; tentative D call: TRBD2 (6 bases). The germline V gene has CDR1 SGHRS and CDR2 YFSETQ. The CDR3 contains 16 residues. Between the trimmed V and J ends, which lost 2 bases and 2 bases, there was a span of 16 bases.

The chain links TRBV15 to TRBJ1-5; maybe TRBD1 (5 bases). This CDR3 region has 13 residues. The germline V and J ends were trimmed by 5 bases and 11 bases, with 16 bases remaining between them. The germline V gene encodes CDR1 LNHNV and CDR2 YYDKDF (reference sequence). The chain's CDR3 is CATSPGGDEAQHF. The CDR3 nucleotides are TGTGCCACCAGCCCGGGGGGAGACGAGGCCCAGCATTTT.

This clone was observed a single time. The chain has TRBV6-1 and TRBJ1-5; D is unresolved. Trimming removed 10 bases at V and 2 bases at J, with 12 bases between. Per germline, CDR1 MNHNS and CDR2 SASEGT. CDR3 length: 13 residues. DNA for the CDR3: TGTGCCACGGAGGTGGTTGGCAATCAGCCCCAGCATTTT. Translating it yields CATEVVGNQPQHF.

The chain has TRBV6-5 and TRBJ2-3, with D perhaps matching TRBD2 (5 bases). The length of the CDR3 is 13 residues. Germline loops: CDR1 MNHEY, CDR2 SVGAGI. Trimming took off 3 bases at V and 4 bases at J, with 8 bases between the two ends. CDR3 loop: CASSYTSADTQYF. The CDR3 nucleotides are TGTGCCAGCAGTTATACTAGTGCAGATACGCAGTATTTT.

This clone showed up just a few times. The chain has TRBV7-9 and TRBJ2-2, with 11 bases matching TRBD2. CDR1 is SEHNR, CDR2 FQNEAQ, per germline (reference sequence). The CDR3 sequence is 16 residues long. V lost 4 bases to trimming and J lost 1 base; unmatched junction nucleotides: 2. CDR3 residues: CASSSGLAVNTGELFF. The CDR3 nucleotides read TGTGCCAGCAGCTCGGGACTAGCGGTGAACACCGGGGAGCTGTTTTTT.

V is TRBV29-1 and J is TRBJ2-2; TRBD1 might be the D (5 bases). Germline assignment: CDR1 SQVTM and CDR2 ANQGSEA. V was pared by 5 bases and J by 4 bases, with 11 bases between. The CDR3 loop spans 13 amino acids. The CDR3 region has the DNA TGCAGCGTTAAGACAGTTTTCACCGGGGAGCTGTTTTTT. It codes for CSVKTVFTGELFF.

The chain recombines TRBV6-5 with TRBJ2-1; 11 nucleotides align to TRBD2. The V gene's germline CDR1 is MNHEY and CDR2 SVGAGI. The CDR3 consists of 16 residues. The trim removed 0 bases at V and 7 bases at J, leaving 5 bases unmatched. The CDR3 here is CASSYSSASGRNEQFF. In nucleotides, the CDR3 is TGTGCCAGCAGTTACTCCTCGGCTAGCGGGAGGAATGAGCAGTTCTTC.

V is TRBV5-4 and J is TRBJ2-3; 10 bases agree with TRBD2. Germline assignment: CDR1 SGHNT and CDR2 YYREEE (reference sequence). This CDR3 is built from 17 residues. Losses at the gene ends were 0 bases for V and 4 bases for J; bases not matched to a gene: 8. The CDR3 here is CASSLGTSGGGADTQYF. The CDR3 region has the DNA TGTGCCAGCAGCTTGGGGACTAGCGGAGGGGGAGCAGATACGCAGTATTTT.

V and J are TRBV15 and TRBJ2-1, with 12 bases identical to TRBD2. Trimming took 3 bases from V and 6 from J; bases not matched to a gene: 12. CDR1 is LNHNV and CDR2 is YYDKDF in the germline V gene (reference sequence). The length of the CDR3 is 18 residues. CDR3 in DNA: TGTGCCACCAGCAGGACAGGAACCGGGACTAGCGGGCTCAATGAGCAGTTCTTC. Translating gives CATSRTGTGTSGLNEQFF.

The chain uses TRBV28 and TRBJ1-2; D might be TRBD1 (6 bases). Germline lookup yields CDR1 MDHEN and CDR2 SYDVKM. The germline V and J ends were trimmed by 9 bases and 4 bases, with 15 bases remaining between them. This CDR3 contains 13 residues. The CDR3 nucleotides are TGTGCCAGGAGGCTTCAGGGGAGCTATGGCTACACCTTC. Translated, it gives CARRLQGSYGYTF.

About this clone itself: The identical CDR3 is also encoded by other nucleotide sequences in the sample. V and J are TRBV18 and TRBJ2-5; the D is unclear. Germline CDR1 KGHSH, CDR2 LQKENI. The length of the CDR3 is 13 residues. Trimming pared 0 bases from V and 5 bases from J, leaving 7 bases between. The CDR3 here is CASSPPVRETQYF. Here the CDR3 DNA reads TGTGCCAGCTCACCACCGGTTCGGGAGACCCAGTACTTC.

The rearrangement uses TRBV27 and TRBJ2-7, with TRBD2 matching over 9 bases. The CDR3 covers 13 residues. Germline values: CDR1 MNHEY, CDR2 SMNVEV (reference sequence). With 7 bases clipped from V and 6 bases from J, the junction kept 7 bases outside the gene matches. The CDR3 here is CASKYSGGREQYF. The DNA of the CDR3 is TGTGCCAGCAAGTATAGCGGGGGCCGCGAGCAGTACTTC.

The chain employs TRBV6-6 and TRBJ2-7, with 7 positions matching TRBD1. The CDR3 runs 14 residues. V trimming: 0 bases; J trimming: 1 base; junction bases outside the gene matches: 0. Germline CDR1 reads MNHNY; CDR2 reads SVGAGI (reference sequence). CDR3 protein: CASSYSGQSYEQYF. CDR3 sequence (DNA): TGTGCCAGCAGTTACTCGGGACAGTCCTACGAGCAGTACTTC.

The chain combines TRBV7-9 with TRBJ1-4; unclear D gene. The germline CDR1 and CDR2 sequences are SEHNR and FQNEAQ (reference sequence). Trimming took 2 bases from V and 0 from J, leaving 7 bases between them. The CDR3 is 15 residues long. CDR3 coding DNA: TGTGCCAGCAGCTTATACAGTACAACTAATGAAAAACTGTTTTTT. This translates into CASSLYSTTNEKLFF.

This clone appeared a single time. The V and J genes are TRBV7-2 and TRBJ2-7; 10 nucleotides line up with TRBD2. V was pared by 4 bases and J by 4 bases, with 7 bases of the junction left unmatched. The CDR3 spans 15 residues. The germline V gene has CDR1 SGHTA and CDR2 FQGNSA. The CDR3 DNA reads TGTGCCAGCAGCTCAGGACTAGCGGTCCAATACGAGCAGTACTTC. Translating it yields CASSSGLAVQYEQYF.

The chain links TRBV28 to TRBJ1-5, with D hard to call. The V gene lost 3 bases and the J gene lost 7 bases, with 13 bases spanning the gap. Germline CDR1 MDHEN, CDR2 SYDVKM. This CDR3 spans 14 amino acids. The CDR3 protein is CASSFRVAGQPQHF. In nucleotides, the CDR3 is TGTGCCAGCAGTTTTAGGGTCGCGGGCCAGCCCCAGCATTTT.

The rearrangement joins TRBV7-6 to TRBJ2-3, with D tentatively TRBD2 (6 bases). The germline CDR1 and CDR2 sequences are SGHVS and FNYEAQ. Trimming cost V 5 bases and J 5 bases, with 17 bases left between them. This CDR3 has 15 amino acids. The CDR3 loop is CASSPGDSGGDTQYF. CDR3 nucleotides: TGTGCCAGCAGCCCGGGGGATAGCGGCGGAGATACGCAGTATTTT.

The CDR3 sequence is CASSQRKGAAGLAGELFF. CDR3 DNA: TGTGCCAGCAGCCAAAGAAAAGGGGCGGCGGGACTCGCCGGGGAGCTGTTTTTT. The rearrangement joins TRBV14 to TRBJ2-2; D possibly corresponds to TRBD2 (6 bases). Germline V gives CDR1 SGHDN, CDR2 FVKESK. This CDR3 is built from 18 residues. With 2 bases removed from V and 6 bases from J, the gap between germline ends came to 22 bases.

The rearrangement uses TRBV6-5 and TRBJ2-1; D possibly corresponds to TRBD1 (6 bases). Germline CDR1 and CDR2: MNHEY and SVGAGI. The CDR3 is 13 amino acids. V dropped 0 bases and J dropped 15 bases, with 15 bases sitting between them. The CDR3 nucleotides are TGTGCCAGCAGTTACTCAGCCCTTAACAGGGTGTTCTTC. Translating it yields CASSYSALNRVFF.